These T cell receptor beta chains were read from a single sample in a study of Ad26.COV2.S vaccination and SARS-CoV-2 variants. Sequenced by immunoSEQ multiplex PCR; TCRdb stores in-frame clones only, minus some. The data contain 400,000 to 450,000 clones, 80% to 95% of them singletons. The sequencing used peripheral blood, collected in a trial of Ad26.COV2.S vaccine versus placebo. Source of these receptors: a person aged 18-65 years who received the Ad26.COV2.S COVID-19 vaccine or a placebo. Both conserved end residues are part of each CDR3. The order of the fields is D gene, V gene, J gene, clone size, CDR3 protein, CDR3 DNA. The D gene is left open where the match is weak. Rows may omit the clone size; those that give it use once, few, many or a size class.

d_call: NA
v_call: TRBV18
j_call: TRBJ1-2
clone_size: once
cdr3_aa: CASSPSWEIYGYTF
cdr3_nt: TGTGCCAGCTCACCATCGTGGGAGATCTATGGCTACACCTTC

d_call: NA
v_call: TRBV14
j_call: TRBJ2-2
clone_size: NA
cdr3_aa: CASSYWGQAEDNTGELFF
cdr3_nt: TGTGCCAGCAGCTACTGGGGACAAGCGGAGGACAACACCGGGGAGCTGTTTTTT

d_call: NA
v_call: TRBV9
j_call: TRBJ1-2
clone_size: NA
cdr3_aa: CASSPQGSYGYTF
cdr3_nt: TGTGCCAGCAGCCCTCAAGGCTCCTATGGCTACACCTTC

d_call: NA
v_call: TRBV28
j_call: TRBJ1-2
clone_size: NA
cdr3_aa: CASSLHPVNYGYTF
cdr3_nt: TGTGCCAGCAGTTTACATCCGGTTAACTATGGCTACACCTTC

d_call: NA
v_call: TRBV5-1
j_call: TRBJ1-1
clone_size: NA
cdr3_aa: CASSVMGRTTEAFF
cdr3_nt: TGCGCCAGCAGCGTCATGGGACGCACCACTGAAGCTTTCTTT

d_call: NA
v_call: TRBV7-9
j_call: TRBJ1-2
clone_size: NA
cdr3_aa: CASSLVMGIGYTF
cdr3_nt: TGTGCCAGCAGCTTAGTCATGGGAATCGGCTACACCTTC

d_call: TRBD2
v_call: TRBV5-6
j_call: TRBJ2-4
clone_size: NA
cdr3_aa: CASSLAILAGGPNIQYF
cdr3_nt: TGTGCCAGCAGCTTGGCTATACTAGCGGGAGGGCCAAACATTCAGTACTTC

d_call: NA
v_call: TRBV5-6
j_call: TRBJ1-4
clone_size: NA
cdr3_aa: CASSLEAGFEKLFF
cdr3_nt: TGTGCCAGCAGCTTGGAGGCGGGTTTCGAAAAACTGTTTTTT

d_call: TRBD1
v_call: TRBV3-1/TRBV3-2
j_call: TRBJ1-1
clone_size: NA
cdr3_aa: CASFFSGRDRESEAFF
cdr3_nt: TGTGCCAGCTTTTTTAGCGGCCGGGACAGGGAGTCTGAAGCTTTCTTT

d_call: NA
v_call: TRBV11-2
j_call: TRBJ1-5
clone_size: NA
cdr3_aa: CASSLGLTGGNQPQHF
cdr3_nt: TGTGCCAGCAGCTTAGGACTGACTGGGGGCAATCAGCCCCAGCATTTT

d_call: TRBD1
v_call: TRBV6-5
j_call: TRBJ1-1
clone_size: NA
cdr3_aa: CASSNDRVDTEAFF
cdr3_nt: TGTGCCAGCAGCAATGACAGGGTGGACACTGAAGCTTTCTTT

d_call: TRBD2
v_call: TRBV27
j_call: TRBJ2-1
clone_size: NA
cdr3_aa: CASSPTSGRASEQFF
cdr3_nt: TGTGCCAGCAGTCCGACTAGCGGGAGGGCCAGTGAGCAGTTCTTC

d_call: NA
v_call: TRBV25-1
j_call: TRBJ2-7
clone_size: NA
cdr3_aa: CASSLRGTLSYEQYF
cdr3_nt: TGTGCCAGCAGTCTCCGAGGAACCCTTTCCTACGAGCAGTACTTC

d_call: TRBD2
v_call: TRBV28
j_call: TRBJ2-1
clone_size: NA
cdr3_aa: CASSSLAGGYNEQFF
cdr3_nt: TGTGCCAGCAGTTCTCTAGCGGGAGGTTACAATGAGCAGTTCTTC

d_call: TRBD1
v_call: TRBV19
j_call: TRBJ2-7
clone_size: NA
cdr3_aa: CATRGGDRVYEQYF
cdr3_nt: TGTGCCACCCGGGGAGGGGACAGGGTGTACGAGCAGTACTTC

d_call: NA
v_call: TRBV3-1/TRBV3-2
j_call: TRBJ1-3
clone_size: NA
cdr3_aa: CASSVNTITSGNTIYF
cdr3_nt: TGTGCCAGCAGCGTAAACACCATTACCTCTGGAAACACCATATATTTT

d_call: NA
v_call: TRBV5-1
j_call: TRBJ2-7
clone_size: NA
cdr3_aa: CASSLEWGSSYEQYF
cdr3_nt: TGCGCCAGCAGCTTGGAGTGGGGCAGCTCCTACGAGCAGTACTTC

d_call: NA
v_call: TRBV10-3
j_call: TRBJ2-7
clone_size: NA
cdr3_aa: CAISEYGSYEQYF
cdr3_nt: TGTGCCATCAGTGAGTACGGTTCCTACGAGCAGTACTTC

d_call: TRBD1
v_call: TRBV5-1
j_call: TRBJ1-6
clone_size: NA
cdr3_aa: CASSPRDRGSPLHF
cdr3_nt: TGCGCCAGCAGCCCACGGGACAGGGGTTCACCCCTCCACTTT

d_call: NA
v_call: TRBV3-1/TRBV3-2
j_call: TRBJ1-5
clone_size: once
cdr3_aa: CASSQAGGNQPQHF
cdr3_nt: TGTGCCAGCAGCCAAGCGGGAGGCAATCAGCCCCAGCATTTT

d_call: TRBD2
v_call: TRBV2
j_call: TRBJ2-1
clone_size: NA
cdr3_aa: CAMGLAGTYNEQFF
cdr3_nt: TGTGCCATGGGACTAGCGGGGACCTACAATGAGCAGTTCTTC

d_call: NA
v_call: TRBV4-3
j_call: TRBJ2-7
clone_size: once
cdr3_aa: CASSQKRYYEQYF
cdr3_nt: TGCGCCAGCAGCCAGAAGAGATACTACGAGCAGTACTTC

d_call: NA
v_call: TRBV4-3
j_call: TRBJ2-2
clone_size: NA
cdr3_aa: CASSQDRAGSGELFF
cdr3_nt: TGCGCCAGCAGCCAAGATCGGGCAGGGTCCGGGGAGCTGTTTTTT

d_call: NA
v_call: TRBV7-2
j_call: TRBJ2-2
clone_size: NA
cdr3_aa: CASSNTGELFF
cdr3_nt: TGTGCCAGCAGCAACACCGGGGAGCTGTTTTTT

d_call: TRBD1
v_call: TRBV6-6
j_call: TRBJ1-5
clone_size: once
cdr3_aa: CASSVQGQNSNQPQHF
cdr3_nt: TGTGCCAGCAGCGTACAGGGGCAAAATAGCAATCAGCCCCAGCATTTT

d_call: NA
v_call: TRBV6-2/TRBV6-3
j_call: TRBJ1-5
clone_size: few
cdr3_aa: CASSYGQGIDQPQHF
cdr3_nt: TGTGCCAGCAGTTACGGGCAGGGAATTGATCAGCCCCAGCATTTT

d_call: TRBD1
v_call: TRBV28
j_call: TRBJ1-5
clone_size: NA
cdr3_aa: CASRGQFAQPQHF
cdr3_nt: TGTGCCAGCAGGGGACAGTTCGCTCAGCCCCAGCATTTT

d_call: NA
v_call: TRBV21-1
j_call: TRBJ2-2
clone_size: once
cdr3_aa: CASSRTGTAGELFF
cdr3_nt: TGTGCCAGCAGCCGTACGGGGACGGCCGGGGAGCTGTTTTTT

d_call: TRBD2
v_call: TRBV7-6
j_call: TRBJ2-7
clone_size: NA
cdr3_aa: CASSYSDSGTHEQYF
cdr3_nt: TGTGCCAGCAGCTATAGTGATAGCGGGACCCACGAGCAGTACTTC

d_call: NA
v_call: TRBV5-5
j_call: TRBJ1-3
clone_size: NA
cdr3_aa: CASSLMGSGNTIYF
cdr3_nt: TGTGCCAGCAGCTTGATGGGGTCAGGAAACACCATATATTTT

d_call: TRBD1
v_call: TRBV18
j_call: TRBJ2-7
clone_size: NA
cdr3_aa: CASSEATGGRNEQYF
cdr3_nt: TGTGCCAGCTCGGAGGCAACAGGGGGGAGAAACGAGCAGTACTTC

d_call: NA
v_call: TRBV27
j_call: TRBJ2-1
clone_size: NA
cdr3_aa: CASSSPSLAHNEQFF
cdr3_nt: TGTGCCAGCAGTTCACCCTCCCTAGCGCACAATGAGCAGTTCTTC

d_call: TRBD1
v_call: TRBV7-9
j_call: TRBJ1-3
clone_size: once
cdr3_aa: CASSLNRGGNTIYF
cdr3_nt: TGTGCCAGCAGCCTCAACAGGGGGGGAAACACCATATATTTT

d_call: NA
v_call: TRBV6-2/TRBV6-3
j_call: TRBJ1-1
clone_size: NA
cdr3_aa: CASSYRARNTEAFF
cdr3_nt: TGTGCCAGCAGTTACAGGGCACGGAACACTGAAGCTTTCTTT

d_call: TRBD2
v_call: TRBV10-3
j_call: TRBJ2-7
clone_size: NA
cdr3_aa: CAISTAGGYEQYF
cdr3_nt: TGTGCCATCAGCACAGCGGGAGGCTACGAGCAGTACTTC

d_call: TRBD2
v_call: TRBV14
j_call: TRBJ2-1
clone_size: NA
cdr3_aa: CASRYGGRAGNEQFF
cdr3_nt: TGTGCCAGCCGGTATGGCGGGAGGGCCGGTAATGAGCAGTTCTTC